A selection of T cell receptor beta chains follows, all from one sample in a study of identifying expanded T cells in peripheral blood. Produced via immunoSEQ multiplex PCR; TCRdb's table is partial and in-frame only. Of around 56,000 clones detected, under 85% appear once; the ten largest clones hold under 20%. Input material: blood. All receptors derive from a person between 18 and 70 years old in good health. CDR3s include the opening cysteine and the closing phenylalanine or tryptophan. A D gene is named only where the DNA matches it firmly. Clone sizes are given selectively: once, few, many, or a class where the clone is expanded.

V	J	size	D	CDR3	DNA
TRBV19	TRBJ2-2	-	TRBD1	CASRLPRQGAGTGELFF	TGTGCCAGTAGACTTCCCCGACAGGGGGCAGGGACCGGGGAGCTGTTTTTT
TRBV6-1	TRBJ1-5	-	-	CASRGGNQPQHF	TGTGCCAGCAGGGGGGGGAATCAGCCCCAGCATTTT
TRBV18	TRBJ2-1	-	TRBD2	CASSYYGTTSGNNEQFF	TGTGCCAGCTCGTACTACGGGACCACTAGCGGGAACAATGAGCAGTTCTTC
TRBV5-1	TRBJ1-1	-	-	CASSSGSAPLQIGEAFF	TGCGCCAGCAGTTCCGGATCCGCCCCATTGCAGATCGGTGAAGCTTTCTTT
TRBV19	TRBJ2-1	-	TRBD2	CASSLYFSGAYNEQFF	TGTGCCAGTAGCCTATATTTTAGCGGGGCCTACAATGAGCAGTTCTTC
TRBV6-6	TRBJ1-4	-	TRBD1	CASSYDSRDSREKLFF	TGTGCCAGCAGTTACGATAGCCGGGACAGCCGCGAAAAACTGTTTTTT
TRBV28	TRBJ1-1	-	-	CASSLEEAFF	TGTGCCAGCAGTCTGGAGGAAGCTTTCTTT
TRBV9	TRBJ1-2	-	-	CASSPEFGGYTF	TGTGCCAGCAGCCCGGAGTTCGGAGGCTACACCTTC
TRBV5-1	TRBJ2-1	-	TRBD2	CASSLTSGGTEQFF	TGCGCCAGCAGCTTGACTAGCGGGGGGACTGAGCAGTTCTTC
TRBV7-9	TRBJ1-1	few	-	CASSLNPIRGTEAFF	TGTGCCAGCAGCTTGAATCCTATCAGGGGCACTGAAGCTTTCTTT
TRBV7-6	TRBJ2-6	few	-	CASSLGTVPGANVLTF	TGTGCCAGCAGCTTAGGGACCGTCCCTGGGGCCAACGTCCTGACTTTC
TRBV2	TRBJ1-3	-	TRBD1	CASSEPRPGQGWSGNTIYF	TGTGCCAGCAGTGAACCTCGTCCGGGACAGGGTTGGTCTGGAAACACCATATATTTT
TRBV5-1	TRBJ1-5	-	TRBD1	CASSLGTGNQPQHF	TGCGCCAGCAGCCTCGGGACAGGGAACCAGCCCCAGCATTTT
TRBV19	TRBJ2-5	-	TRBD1	CASSLGTAKETQYF	TGTGCCAGTAGCCTCGGGACAGCTAAAGAGACCCAGTACTTC
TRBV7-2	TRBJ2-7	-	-	CASSLLQGHEQYF	TGTGCCAGCAGCTTACTGCAGGGCCACGAGCAGTACTTC
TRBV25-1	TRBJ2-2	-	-	CASSESWGLNTGELFF	TGTGCCAGCAGTGAATCGTGGGGTCTGAACACCGGGGAGCTGTTTTTT
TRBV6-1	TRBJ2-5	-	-	CATQVGRLNRETQYF	TGTGCCACCCAAGTGGGACGGCTGAACCGAGAGACCCAGTACTTC
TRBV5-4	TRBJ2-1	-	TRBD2	CASSARLAGARGYNEQFF	TGTGCCAGCAGCGCCCGACTAGCGGGAGCTCGGGGCTACAATGAGCAGTTCTTC
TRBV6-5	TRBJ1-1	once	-	CASSSGGGLAFF	TGTGCCAGCTCCTCGGGGGGAGGGTTAGCTTTCTTT
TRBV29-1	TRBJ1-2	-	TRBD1	CSVEGQGAVGYTF	TGCAGCGTTGAGGGACAGGGAGCTGTCGGCTACACCTTC
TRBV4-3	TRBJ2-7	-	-	CASSQRGTPGYEQYF	TGCGCCAGCAGCCAGAGAGGGACTCCTGGCTACGAGCAGTACTTC
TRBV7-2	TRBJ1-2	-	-	CASSPGSYGYTF	TGTGCCAGCAGCCCCGGCTCCTATGGCTACACCTTC
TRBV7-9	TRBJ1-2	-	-	CASSLVGSPIANYGYTF	TGTGCCAGCAGCTTAGTCGGCAGCCCGATAGCTAACTATGGCTACACCTTC
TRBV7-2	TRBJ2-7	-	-	CASSKGSEQYF	TGTGCCAGCAGCAAAGGGAGTGAGCAGTACTTC
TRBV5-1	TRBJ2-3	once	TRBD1	CASSLGTGARTDTQYF	TGCGCCAGCAGCTTGGGGACAGGGGCCCGCACAGATACGCAGTATTTT
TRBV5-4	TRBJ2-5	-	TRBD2	CASSSGTRETQYF	TGTGCCAGCAGCTCCGGGACTAGGGAGACCCAGTACTTC
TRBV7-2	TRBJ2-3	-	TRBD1	CASSLEVGGSDTQYF	TGTGCCAGCAGCTTAGAAGTAGGGGGCTCAGATACGCAGTATTTT
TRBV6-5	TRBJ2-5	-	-	CASSWRVQETQYF	TGTGCCAGCAGTTGGAGGGTCCAAGAGACCCAGTACTTC
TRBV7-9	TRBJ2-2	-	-	CASRLDRPAGELFF	TGTGCCAGCAGATTGGACAGACCCGCCGGGGAGCTGTTTTTT
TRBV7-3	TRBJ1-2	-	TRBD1	CASSLTQGDYGYTF	TGTGCCAGCAGCTTAACACAGGGGGACTATGGCTACACCTTC
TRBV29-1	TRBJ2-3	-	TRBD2	CSVEDLAGDGDTQYF	TGCAGCGTTGAAGACCTAGCGGGGGATGGCGATACGCAGTATTTT
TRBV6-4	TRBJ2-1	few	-	CAINRSSYNEQFF	TGTGCCATCAATAGGAGCTCCTACAATGAGCAGTTCTTC
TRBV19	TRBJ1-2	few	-	CASRVGVNYGYTF	TGTGCCAGTCGGGTAGGAGTTAACTATGGCTACACCTTC
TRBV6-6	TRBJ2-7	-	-	CASSSTGSSYEQYF	TGTGCCAGCAGTTCCACAGGGAGCTCCTACGAGCAGTACTTC
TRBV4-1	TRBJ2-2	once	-	CASSQGRTGELFF	TGCGCCAGCAGCCAGGGCAGAACCGGGGAGCTGTTTTTT
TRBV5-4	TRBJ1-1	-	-	CASSFRRGNTEAFF	TGTGCCAGCAGTTTTAGAAGGGGGAACACTGAAGCTTTCTTT
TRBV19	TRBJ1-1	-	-	CASSKVRGRESEAFF	TGTGCCAGTAGTAAAGTGCGCGGCAGGGAGTCTGAAGCTTTCTTT
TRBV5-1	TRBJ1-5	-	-	CASSPGGWEAGNQPQHF	TGCGCCAGCAGCCCCGGCGGTTGGGAAGCGGGCAATCAGCCCCAGCATTTT